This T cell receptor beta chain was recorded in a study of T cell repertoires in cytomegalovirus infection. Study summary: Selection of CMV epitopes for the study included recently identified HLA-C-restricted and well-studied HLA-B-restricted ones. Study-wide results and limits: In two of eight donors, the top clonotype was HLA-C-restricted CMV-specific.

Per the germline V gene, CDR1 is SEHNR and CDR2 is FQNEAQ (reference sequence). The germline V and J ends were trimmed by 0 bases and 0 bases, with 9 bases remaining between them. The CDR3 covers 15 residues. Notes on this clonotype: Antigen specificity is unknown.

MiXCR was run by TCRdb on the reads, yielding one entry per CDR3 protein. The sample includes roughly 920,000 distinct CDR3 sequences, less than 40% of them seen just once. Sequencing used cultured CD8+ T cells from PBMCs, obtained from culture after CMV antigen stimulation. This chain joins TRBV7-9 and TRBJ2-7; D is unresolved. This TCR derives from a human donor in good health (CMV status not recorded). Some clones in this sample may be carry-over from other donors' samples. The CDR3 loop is CASSLAKTYSYEQYF. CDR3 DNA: TGTGCCAGCAGCTTAGCGAAGACTTACTCCTACGAGCAGTACTTC.